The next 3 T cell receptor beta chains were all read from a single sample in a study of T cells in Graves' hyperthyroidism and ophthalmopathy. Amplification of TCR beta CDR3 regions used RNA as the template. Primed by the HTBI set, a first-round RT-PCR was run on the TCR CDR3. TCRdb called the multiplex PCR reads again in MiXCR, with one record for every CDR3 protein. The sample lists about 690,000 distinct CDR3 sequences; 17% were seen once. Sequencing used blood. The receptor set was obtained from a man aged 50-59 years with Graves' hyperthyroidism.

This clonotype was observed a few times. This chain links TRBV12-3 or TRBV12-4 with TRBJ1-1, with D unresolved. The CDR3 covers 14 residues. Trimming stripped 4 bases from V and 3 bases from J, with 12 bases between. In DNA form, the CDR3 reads TGTGCCAGCAGTTCTAGGGTAAGGGACACTGAAGCTTTCTTT. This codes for CASSSRVRDTEAFF.

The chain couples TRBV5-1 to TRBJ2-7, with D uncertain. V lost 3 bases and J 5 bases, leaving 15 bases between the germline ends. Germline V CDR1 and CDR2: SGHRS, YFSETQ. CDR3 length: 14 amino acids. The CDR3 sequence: CASSSGSQRHEQYF. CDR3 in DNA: TGCGCCAGCAGCTCTGGGTCTCAGAGGCACGAGCAGTACTTC.

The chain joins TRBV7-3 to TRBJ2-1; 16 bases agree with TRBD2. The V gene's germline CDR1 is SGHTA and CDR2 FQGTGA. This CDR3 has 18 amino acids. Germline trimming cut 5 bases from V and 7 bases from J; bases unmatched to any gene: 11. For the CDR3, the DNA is TGTGCCAGCAGCCTCCGACCGGGACTAGCGGGAGGGCGGAATGAGCAGTTCTTC. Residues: CASSLRPGLAGGRNEQFF.